The 27 T cell receptor beta chains in this list originate from one sample, sequenced in a study of T cell responses to AZD1222 COVID-19 vaccine. Sequencing used immunoSEQ multiplex PCR; TCRdb keeps in-frame clones, though not all of them. The data show about 69,000 clones, 83% seen once. The material was peripheral blood, obtained 28 days after the second AZD1222 dose. These receptors originate from an adult who received the AZD1222 COVID-19 vaccine.

The genes are TRBV2 and TRBJ2-3; 9 bases line up with TRBD2. The CDR3 loop spans 15 amino acids. Germline V gives CDR1 SNHLY, CDR2 FYNNEI. CDR3 sequence: CAGGGLATNTDTQYF. Here the CDR3 DNA reads TGTGCTGGGGGGGGACTAGCCACCAACACAGATACGCAGTATTTT.

This clone appeared a few times. V and J are TRBV24-1 and TRBJ2-1, with TRBD1 matching over 11 bases. The V gene's germline CDR1 is KGHDR and CDR2 SFDVKD. J lost 7 bases, V lost 4 bases, and 8 bases had no gene match. The CDR3 totals 16 residues. CDR3 protein: CATSEPGTGGRNEQFF. The CDR3 DNA follows: TGTGCCACCAGTGAACCTGGGACAGGGGGTCGAAATGAGCAGTTCTTC.

V and J are TRBV12-3 or TRBV12-4 and TRBJ2-7, with D perhaps matching TRBD1 (5 bases). The CDR3 length is 12 residues. Between the trimmed V and J ends, which lost 6 bases and 4 bases, there was a span of 10 bases. CDR3 protein: CASSLRGYEQYF. Written as DNA, the CDR3 is TGTGCCAGCAGCCTAAGGGGATACGAGCAGTACTTC.

The genes are TRBV11-3 and TRBJ2-6; unclear D gene. V lost 8 bases to trimming and J lost 4 bases, with 12 bases between them. CDR1 and CDR2 from the germline V gene are SGHNT and YENEEA. There are 14 residues in the CDR3. CDR3 bases: TGTGCCAGCTCATTTACGAGGGGGGCCAACGTCCTGACTTTC. Its protein product is CASSFTRGANVLTF.

The chain couples TRBV6-5 to TRBJ2-2; D gene unclear. CDR1 and CDR2 (germline): MNHEY, SVGAGI. V lost 3 bases and J 2 bases, leaving 10 bases between the germline ends. The length of the CDR3 is 15 residues. The CDR3 spells CASSYSLLNTGELFF. The CDR3 nucleotides are TGTGCCAGCAGTTATTCTCTTCTTAACACCGGGGAGCTGTTTTTT.

The DNA for the CDR3 is TGTGCCACAAAGGGGACAGGAAGCTCTGGGGCCAACGTCCTGACTTTC. Amino acids: CATKGTGSSGANVLTF. The gene calls are TRBV10-3 and TRBJ2-6, with TRBD1 identical over 8 bases. This CDR3 comprises 16 residues. The germline gives CDR1 ENHRY, CDR2 SYGVKD. V dropped 10 bases and J dropped 0; count of bases not matched to a gene: 8.

This clone came up once. The genes are TRBV7-6 and TRBJ2-5; D possibly corresponds to TRBD2 (7 bases). Trimming took off 1 base at V and 5 bases at J, with 17 bases between the two ends. The CDR3 is 16 residues long. Per germline, CDR1 SGHVS and CDR2 FNYEAQ. DNA of the CDR3: TGTGCCAGCAGCTTAGGGTTTCGGGGGGCCGCTGAGACCCAGTACTTC. This encodes CASSLGFRGAAETQYF.

The chain combines TRBV6-4 with TRBJ2-3; 10 bases match TRBD2. CDR3 size: 13 residues. The germline V gene has CDR1 MRHNA and CDR2 SNTAGT. V trimming: 8 bases; J trimming: 1 base; junction bases outside the gene matches: 0. CDR3 DNA sequence: TGTGCCAGCGGGACTAGCGGCACAGATACGCAGTATTTT. This encodes CASGTSGTDTQYF.

The V call is TRBV11-3, the J call TRBJ2-5; 10 positions agree with TRBD2. Germline V gives CDR1 SGHNT, CDR2 YENEEA. The CDR3 consists of 15 residues. V was clipped by 3 bases and J by 1 base; unmatched bases: 2. CDR3 sequence: CASSFTSGAQETQYF. In DNA form, the CDR3 reads TGTGCCAGCAGCTTCACTAGCGGGGCCCAAGAGACCCAGTACTTC.

The chain carries TRBV3-1 (or the pseudogene TRBV3-2) and TRBJ1-2; D gene ambiguous. V was shortened by 1 base and J by 5 bases, with 11 bases between the two germline ends. Germline values: CDR1 LGHDT, CDR2 YNNKEL (reference sequence). This CDR3 comprises 14 residues. The CDR3, as DNA: TGTGCCAGCAGCCAAGGGCAGATGCCTTATGGCTACACCTTC. This translates into CASSQGQMPYGYTF.

J is TRBJ1-2 and V is TRBV18, with TRBD1 matching 7 bases. There are 13 residues in the CDR3. V shed 2 bases, J shed 4 bases, and the junction held 1 base outside the gene matches. Germline lookup yields CDR1 KGHSH and CDR2 LQKENI. The CDR3: CASSPGTAYGYTF. In DNA, the CDR3 is TGTGCCAGCTCACCAGGGACAGCCTATGGCTACACCTTC.

This chain joins TRBV4-2 and TRBJ2-6; D is perhaps TRBD1 or TRBD2 (5 bases each). Per the germline V gene, CDR1 is LGHNA and CDR2 is YNFKEQ. The CDR3 totals 18 residues. Trimming cost V 4 bases and J 1 base, with 17 bases left between them. The CDR3 sequence: CASSPVGGRASGANVLTF. CDR3 in DNA: TGTGCCAGCAGCCCTGTTGGGGGACGAGCGTCTGGGGCCAACGTCCTGACTTTC.

V gene TRBV28 combines with J gene TRBJ2-1; D unclear. The germline V gene encodes CDR1 MDHEN and CDR2 SYDVKM. This CDR3 has 17 amino acids. Trimming took off 1 base at V and 0 bases at J, with 13 bases between the two ends. This CDR3 reads CASSLLSVWSSYNEQFF. For the CDR3, the DNA is TGTGCCAGCAGTTTATTGAGTGTGTGGAGCTCCTACAATGAGCAGTTCTTC.

The chain employs TRBV27 and TRBJ2-6; no firm D call. V dropped 2 bases and J dropped 4 bases, with 12 bases sitting between them. Germline CDR1 and CDR2: MNHEY and SMNVEV (reference sequence). CDR3 size: 16 residues. The CDR3 sequence is CASSLARVSGANVLTF. CDR3 DNA sequence: TGTGCCAGCAGTTTAGCACGAGTGTCAGGGGCCAACGTCCTGACTTTC.

The chain is built from TRBV7-3 and TRBJ2-1, with TRBD2 matching 14 bases. CDR3 length: 16 amino acids. Germline CDR1 and CDR2: SGHTA and FQGTGA. Losses at the gene ends were 4 bases for V and 6 bases for J; bases not matched to a gene: 5. The CDR3, as DNA: TGTGCCAGCAGCTCTCCGACTAGCGGGGGGGCCAATGAGCAGTTCTTC. The encoded protein is CASSSPTSGGANEQFF.

The gene calls are TRBV29-1 and TRBJ1-1, with D perhaps matching TRBD1 (6 bases). The V end was cut by 7 bases, the J end by 4 bases, with 13 bases between. CDR1 is SQVTM and CDR2 is ANQGSEA in the germline V gene. The CDR3 runs 12 residues. The CDR3 region is CSAGGAGTEAFF. The DNA for the CDR3 is TGCAGCGCTGGGGGCGCCGGCACTGAAGCTTTCTTT.

The V gene is TRBV9, the J gene TRBJ1-1; D is unresolved. This CDR3 spans 15 amino acids. The germline V gene encodes CDR1 SGDLS and CDR2 YYNGEE. The V end was cut by 4 bases, the J end by 1 base, with 14 bases between. As DNA, the CDR3 is TGTGCCAGCAGCCGAAATACTCCCGGGAACACTGAAGCTTTCTTT. It encodes CASSRNTPGNTEAFF.

The V and J genes are TRBV19 and TRBJ1-1, with D possibly being TRBD1 (6 bases). The CDR3 sequence is 17 residues long. V lost 4 bases to trimming and J lost 1 base, with 19 bases between them. Germline CDR1 LNHDA, CDR2 SQIVND (reference sequence). CDR3: CASSTRWGTSRNTEAFF. The CDR3 bases are TGTGCCAGTAGTACGCGGTGGGGGACATCTCGGAACACTGAAGCTTTCTTT.

V is TRBV7-9 and J is TRBJ2-3; D possibly corresponds to TRBD2 (7 bases). From germline, CDR1 is SEHNR and CDR2 FQNEAQ (reference sequence). The CDR3 loop spans 13 amino acids. Trimming shortened V by 6 bases and J by 4 bases, and 11 bases separated the two germline ends. The CDR3 sequence is CASSPRGPDTQYF. The CDR3 DNA sequence: TGTGCCAGCAGTCCGCGGGGGCCAGATACGCAGTATTTT.

The gene calls are TRBV12-5 and TRBJ1-1, with 8 bases aligning to TRBD1. CDR1 is LGHNT, CDR2 FRNRAP, per germline. The CDR3 covers 14 residues. J was trimmed by 1 base and V by 7 bases; bases with no gene match: 5. Written as DNA, the CDR3 is TGTGCTAGTGATCTAGGACAGGGGAACACTGAAGCTTTCTTT. Protein: CASDLGQGNTEAFF.

This clone was seen more than once but under ten times. The rearrangement uses TRBV27 and TRBJ2-3; D perhaps matches TRBD2 (6 bases). CDR3 size: 14 residues. Trimming shortened V by 5 bases and J by 2 bases, and 11 bases separated the two germline ends. Germline assignment: CDR1 MNHEY and CDR2 SMNVEV (reference sequence). CDR3 protein: CASSLQRVTDTQYF. The CDR3 bases are TGTGCCAGCAGTCTACAGCGGGTCACAGATACGCAGTATTTT.

V is TRBV4-1 and J is TRBJ1-2; no clear D gene. CDR1 MGHRA and CDR2 YSYEKL come from the germline V gene. The length of the CDR3 is 13 residues. V lost 3 bases and J lost 7, with 12 bases in between. CDR3 loop: CASSQVLVTGYTF. CDR3 sequence (DNA): TGCGCCAGCAGCCAGGTCCTAGTAACTGGCTACACCTTC.

The V and J genes are TRBV29-1 and TRBJ1-1, with 8 bases lining up with TRBD1. CDR3 length equals 14 residues. The V gene's germline CDR1 is SQVTM and CDR2 ANQGSEA. Trimming removed 5 bases from V and 6 bases from J; junction bases left unmatched: 11. As DNA, the CDR3 is TGCAGCGTTCCCCCGGGCAGGGGGCTTTCTGAAGCTTTCTTT. It specifies CSVPPGRGLSEAFF.

This chain links TRBV2 with TRBJ1-1, with a weak D call TRBD1 (6 bases). This CDR3 is built from 16 residues. Trimming took off 6 bases at V and 5 bases at J, with 22 bases between the two ends. The germline V gene has CDR1 SNHLY and CDR2 FYNNEI. This CDR3 reads CASSPALQGGGTEAFF. In DNA, the CDR3 is TGTGCCAGCAGCCCCGCCTTACAGGGTGGGGGGACTGAAGCTTTCTTT.

The chain uses TRBV12-3 or TRBV12-4 and TRBJ1-4, with D unresolved. With 8 bases removed from V and 6 bases from J, the gap between germline ends came to 7 bases. This CDR3 has 11 residues. The CDR3: CASLGHEKLFF. The CDR3 nucleotides are TGTGCCAGCCTGGGCCATGAAAAACTGTTTTTT.

CDR3 sequence reads: CASSSLVWAGQAAEEQYF. The CDR3 DNA follows: TGTGCCAGCAGCTCGCTGGTTTGGGCCGGACAAGCCGCTGAGGAGCAGTACTTC. This chain uses TRBV11-2 with TRBJ2-7; tentatively, D is TRBD1 (5 bases). The CDR3 spans 18 residues. V lost 4 bases, J lost 7 bases, and 29 bases lay in between. CDR1 and CDR2 (germline): SGHAT, FQNNGV.

V gene TRBV6-5 combines with J gene TRBJ2-5; possibly TRBD1 for D (5 bases). Per the germline V gene, CDR1 is MNHEY and CDR2 is SVGAGI. V was clipped by 5 bases and J by 6 bases, with 19 bases between them. CDR3 length: 15 amino acids. The CDR3 nucleotides read TGTGCCAGCAGTCAGGGCCGATCTGGCGCGAAGACCCAGTACTTC. It translates to CASSQGRSGAKTQYF.